This T cell receptor (beta chain) was obtained from a study of beta chain features in type 1 diabetes. Of the isolated RNA, all was reverse transcribed, and so the sequenced material was expressed TCRB transcripts. Roughly 3.6 million reads per sample were averaged for naive, central memory and regulatory samples. Here immunoSEQ multiplex PCR was the method, and the copy in TCRdb shows in-frame clones only, minus some. This table holds under 300,000 clones, 25% to 30% found once. CDR1 and CDR2 from the germline V gene are SGHRS and YFSETQ. With 0 bases removed from V and 5 bases from J, the gap between germline ends came to 11 bases. The CDR3 has 14 residues. On this clone: This sample includes further DNA sequences coding for the same CDR3.

Material for sequencing was central memory CD4+ T cells from blood. The TCR comes from a man in his thirties or forties in good health. The rearrangement uses TRBV5-1 and TRBJ2-5; D may match TRBD1 or TRBD2 (6 bases each). The chain's CDR3 is CASSLAGAGETQYF. CDR3 nucleotide sequence: TGCGCCAGCAGCTTGGCAGGGGCGGGGGAGACCCAGTACTTC.